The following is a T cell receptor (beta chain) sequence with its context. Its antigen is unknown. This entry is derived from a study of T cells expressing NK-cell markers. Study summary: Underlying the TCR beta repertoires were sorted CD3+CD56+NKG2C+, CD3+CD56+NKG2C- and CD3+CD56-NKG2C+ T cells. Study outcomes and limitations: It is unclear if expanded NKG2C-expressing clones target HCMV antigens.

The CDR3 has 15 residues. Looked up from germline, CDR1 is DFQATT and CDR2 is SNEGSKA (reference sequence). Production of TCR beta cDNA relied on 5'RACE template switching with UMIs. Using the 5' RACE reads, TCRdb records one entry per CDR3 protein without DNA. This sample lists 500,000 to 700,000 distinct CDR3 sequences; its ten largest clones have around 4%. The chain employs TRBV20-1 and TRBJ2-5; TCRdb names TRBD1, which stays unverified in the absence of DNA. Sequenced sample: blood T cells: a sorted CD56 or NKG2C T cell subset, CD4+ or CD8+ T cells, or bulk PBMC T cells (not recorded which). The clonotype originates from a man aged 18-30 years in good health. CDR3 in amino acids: CSAKGGPGSQETQYF.